This TCR beta chain stems from a study of molecular identifiers for immune sequencing clone quantification. Whole-study results and caveats: The study reportedly detected spiked Jurkat TCR RNA from one cell among some 1 million naive cells.

Previously described methods and listed TCR primers produced bulk TCR libraries. TCRdb re-analysed the PCR reads in MiXCR, keeping a single row per CDR3 protein. The data show about 640,000 distinct CDR3 sequences, about 20% seen once. CDR1 is LGHNA and CDR2 is YSLEER in the germline V gene. The CDR3 extends over 15 amino acids. V gave up 2 bases and J gave up 0 bases; unmatched junction bases: 3. In regard to this clonotype: Its target is not known. This sequence may be a read error, since a much larger clone differs from it by one base.

The chain combines TRBV4-3 with TRBJ2-7; 8 positions agree with TRBD1. Sample: naive CD8+ T cells from blood, with Jurkat cell RNA spiked in. Described subset: FACS-sorted CD8+CD4-CCR7+CD45RA+ naive T cells. This TCR was recovered from a human donor in good health. Some libraries in this study had Jurkat cell RNA spiked in. The CDR3 protein is CASSQNRGCSYEQYF. For the CDR3, the DNA is TGCGCCAGCAGCCAAAACAGGGGGTGCTCCTACGAGCAGTACTTC.